This T cell receptor beta chain was profiled in a study of molecular identifiers for immune sequencing clone quantification (dated by TCRdb to 2016 to 2018). Background on the whole study: For a replicate experiment, RNA from around 20,000 or 99,000 naive CD8 T cells was divided into five aliquots, of which four were sequenced. This methods study used CD8 T cells to benchmark TCR RNA copy counting and molecular-identifier clustering-based TCR repertoire sequencing (MIDCIRS).

The investigation overall reported the following: Naive libraries contained spiked-in Jurkat TCR RNA (around eleven copies' worth), which is not part of the donor repertoire. Even against a background of some 920,000 naive CD8 T cells, spiked-in Jurkat TCR RNA amounting to a single cell's worth was reported to be detectable. Identical TCR molecules sharing a barcode could cause highly expanded clone sizes to be underestimated. When barcode sub-clustering was left out, chimeric consensus sequences inflated TCR diversity, with chimeras reaching as high as 47%. Modeling indicated roughly 3.3 TCR RNA copies recovered per cell, compared with 7.5 to 10 by digital PCR, which implies a capture efficiency of approximately 31%. Clones above 20 RNA copies held over 98% of molecules in CMV-specific effector cells but under 1% in naive cells.

The library was obtained by PCR. Sequencer: Illumina HiSeq 4000. Bulk TCR libraries were prepared as previously described, using TCR primers listed in Table S5. Total RNA was purified with the Qiagen AllPrep DNA/RNA kit. Before any analysis, reads coming from multiple sequencing runs of the same library were combined into one pool. In the original analysis: Reads were retained only if their TCR constant sequence matched exactly, and those retained reads were trimmed to 150 nt and grouped according to their 12-nt molecular barcodes. Reads inside each barcode group were sub-clustered using a 15% Levenshtein threshold, and a quality-weighted consensus sequence was constructed for each RNA molecule. Non-functional sequences were excluded, and lower-count sequences lying one edit away from another sequence were also excluded. Based on a fit of two negative binomial distributions, barcode sub-clusters having less than 20% of the maximum read count were discarded. TCRdb handled the public reads itself, with Q25 trimming in fastp and clone calling in MiXCR, and kept productive beta chains. Merged by CDR3 protein, the rows form single entries marked with the most common genes and DNA. These V and J calls rely on TCRdb rather than the paper's analysis. Across this sample there are 460,000 or so distinct CDR3 sequences, with 20% to 25% seen only once. The ten top clones hold about 0.84% of the sample.

On this clonotype: The antigen it recognizes is unknown. This may arise from a read error, as a much more abundant clone is one base away.

Naive CD8 T cell libraries were made from about 20,000 to 1,000,000 sorted cells using 10%, 30% or 50% of purified RNA. On a BD FACSAria II, naive CD8 T cells were FACS-sorted as CD8+CD4-CCR7+CD45RA+ and collected into RLT Plus buffer. Detection sensitivity was tested by spiking Jurkat RNA equal to roughly ten TCR copies' worth into samples containing roughly 17,000-1,000,000 naive CD8 T cells. CD8 T cells were enriched using RosetteSep CD8+ T Cell Enrichment Cocktail and Ficoll-Paque, and the enriched cells then underwent ACK red cell lysis. The receptor comes from a human donor in good health. Some libraries in this study had Jurkat cell RNA spiked in. The sample consisted of naive CD8+ T cells from blood, with Jurkat cell RNA spiked in. The cell subset or site label here, explained by the study, means: FACS-sorted CD8+CD4-CCR7+CD45RA+ naive T cells.

The CDR3 region: CVSSFSTVGQPQHF. The DNA sequence reads TGTGTCAGCAGTTTCTCAACCGTTGGACAGCCCCAGCATTTT. The chain employs TRBV27 and TRBJ1-5, with no confident D gene call. The CDR3 runs 14 residues from the cysteine to the phenylalanine. Only CDR3 DNA remains: 42 bases, in frame from the first base. The germline V gene (reference sequence) yields MNHEY for CDR1 and SMNVEV for CDR2.